One sample yielded the 4 T cell receptor beta chains listed below, sequenced in a study of T cell responses to AZD1222 COVID-19 vaccine. The protocol was immunoSEQ multiplex PCR, while the TCRdb copy is restricted to in-frame clones and leaves out a portion. The sample yields 120,000 or so clones, less than 95% seen once. The starting material was peripheral blood, obtained on day 0 of MenACWY control vaccination. These receptor sequences come from an adult in good health.

V gene TRBV29-1 combines with J gene TRBJ1-2; 8 bases align to TRBD1. Per germline, CDR1 SQVTM and CDR2 ANQGSEA. The CDR3 is made up of 12 amino acids. The CDR3, as DNA: TGCGCTGGGGGACAGGTTAACTATGGCTACACCTTC. It specifies CAGGQVNYGYTF.

The chain uses TRBV27 and TRBJ1-4; D may be TRBD1 (6 bases). Per the germline V gene, CDR1 is MNHEY and CDR2 is SMNVEV (reference sequence). Trimming took off 0 bases at V and 0 bases at J, with 17 bases between the two ends. The CDR3 spans 19 residues. The CDR3 here is CASSLSSGGAVTTNEKLFF. CDR3 DNA: TGTGCCAGCAGTTTATCGTCCGGGGGGGCAGTCACAACTAATGAAAAACTGTTTTTT.

The chain has TRBV7-9 and TRBJ1-2; possibly TRBD1 for D (5 bases). V lost 1 base and J lost 3, with 9 bases in between. Germline assignment: CDR1 SEHNR and CDR2 FQNEAQ (reference sequence). The CDR3 is 14 amino acids. For the CDR3, the DNA is TGTGCCAGCAGCTTAGGGGGGTTCTACTATGGCTACACCTTC. Its protein is CASSLGGFYYGYTF.

The V gene is TRBV6-5, the J gene TRBJ1-2, with D unresolved. V was trimmed by 4 bases and J by 6 bases, leaving 15 bases between them. The CDR3 length is 14 residues. The V gene's germline CDR1 is MNHEY and CDR2 SVGAGI. CDR3 sequence (DNA): TGTGCCAGCAGTTCTTCCTACGGTGGCAATGGCTACACCTTC. This gives the protein CASSSSYGGNGYTF.